This record covers a single T cell receptor beta chain. Data came from immunoSEQ multiplex PCR; TCRdb stores just in-frame clones and leaves some out. The top ten clones hold about 0.7% of a sample with about 66,000 clones, 88% of them seen once. This entry belongs to a study of OX40 agonist ivuxolimab in advanced cancers. CDR1 and CDR2 (germline): SEHNR, FQNEAQ (reference sequence). With 3 bases removed from V and 8 bases from J, the gap between germline ends came to 5 bases. The CDR3 runs 11 residues. The genes are TRBV7-9 and TRBJ2-1; the D is unclear. The clonotype comes from an adult with an advanced solid tumor such as melanoma, head and neck, liver or kidney cancer. Sequencing was performed on CD4+ or CD8+ T cells sorted from blood, taken in a trial of the OX40 agonist ivuxolimab. The CDR3 sequence is CASSFLDEQFF. The CDR3 DNA reads TGTGCCAGCAGCTTCTTGGATGAGCAGTTCTTC.